This TCR beta chain was recorded in a study of blood T cells in healthy people across ages. A minimum of 5 micrograms of total RNA was extracted per sample. Through a sample-barcoded 5' primer and a J-beta primer mix, a second PCR was run for roughly 6 to 11 cycles. TCRdb analysed the 5' RACE reads with MiXCR anew, one entry per CDR3 protein. The table records more than 650,000 distinct CDR3 sequences, about a fifth of them present only once. The clonotype originates from a man in his 70s in good health. Sequencing input: blood.

CDR3 coding DNA: TGTGCCAGTACGGGACAGAATGATGGCTACACCTTC. Translated, it gives CASTGQNDGYTF. The chain links TRBV25-1 to TRBJ1-2, with 7 positions matching TRBD1. The length of the CDR3 is 12 residues. CDR1 and CDR2 (germline): MGHDK, SYGVNS. V shed 9 bases and J 6 bases; nucleotides not matched to a gene: 7.